One sample yielded the 14 T cell receptor beta chains listed below, sequenced in a study of spatial heterogeneity in lung cancer. Time point meaning: sample taken at primary tumor resection. What these receptors recognize is not known. Study-wide points: Tracking of tumor mutation counts was seen in expanded intratumoral alpha and beta TCR counts.

Each CDR3 protein gets one entry after TCRdb re-called the 5' RACE reads with MiXCR. The table has about 1,500 distinct CDR3 sequences, about 4.6% seen once. The input for sequencing was lung tumor tissue, taken at surgery. These receptors all come from a male donor with early-stage non-small cell lung cancer.

This clonotype is medium-sized. The chain joins TRBV6-5 to TRBJ1-5; 7 bases match TRBD1. The germline CDR1 and CDR2 sequences are MNHEY and SVGAGI. The CDR3 covers 16 residues. V shed 5 bases and J 6 bases; nucleotides not matched to a gene: 13. In nucleotides, the CDR3 is TGTGCCAGCAGTCCGAGGGGGCCGCAGCACTCTCAGCCCCAGCATTTT. Its translation is CASSPRGPQHSQPQHF.

This clonotype is medium-sized by share. The chain is built from TRBV6-5 and TRBJ2-1; 7 bases fit TRBD1. Germline V gene sequence: CDR1 MNHEY, CDR2 SVGAGI. CDR3 length equals 14 residues. V lost 1 base, J lost 9 bases, and 6 bases stayed unmatched. The CDR3 nucleotides are TGTGCCAGCAGTTACTTGACAGGGTGGGGTGAGCAGTTCTTC. It yields the protein CASSYLTGWGEQFF.

In this sample, this clonotype is medium-sized. The V and J genes are TRBV4-2 and TRBJ2-1; TRBD2 agrees at 9 bases. The CDR3 loop spans 16 amino acids. Per germline, CDR1 LGHNA and CDR2 YNFKEQ. With 1 base clipped from V and 10 bases from J, the junction kept 11 bases outside the gene matches. The CDR3 bases are TGTGCCAGCAGCCAAGCCTTGGTAGCGGGGGTGGGGGAGCAGTTCTTC. This gives the protein CASSQALVAGVGEQFF.

Relative to its sample, this clonotype is medium-sized. CDR3 sequence (DNA): TGTGCCAGCAGCTTGGAGATATCGCAGGGCCATCAGCCCCAGCATTTT. This sequence encodes CASSLEISQGHQPQHF. The gene calls are TRBV5-5 and TRBJ1-5; D may be TRBD1 (5 bases). The CDR3 runs to 16 residues. Germline CDR1 reads SGHKS; CDR2 reads YYEKEE (reference sequence). V lost 0 bases, J lost 5 bases, and 15 bases lay in between.

This clonotype came up many times. The chain uses TRBV4-3 and TRBJ1-2; D is perhaps TRBD1 (6 bases). Trimming cost V 1 base and J 2 bases, with 11 bases left between them. The CDR3 is 15 residues long. Germline lookup yields CDR1 LGHNA and CDR2 YSLEER. CDR3 sequence (DNA): TGCGCCAGCAGCCAAGTAACAGGGATGAACTATGGCTACACCTTC. Its translation is CASSQVTGMNYGYTF.

This chain joins TRBV20-1 and TRBJ2-5; 7 bases agree with TRBD1. The V and J ends lost 6 bases and 3 bases, in that order; junction bases with no gene match: 4. The CDR3 is 12 amino acids. Germline V gene sequence: CDR1 DFQATT, CDR2 SNEGSKA (reference sequence). The DNA of the CDR3 is TGCAGTGCGGATACAGGGGAAGAGACCCAGTACTTC. It yields the protein CSADTGEETQYF.

In its sample, this clonotype ranks as large. V and J are TRBV6-2 or TRBV6-3 and TRBJ1-2, with 8 bases fitting TRBD1. This CDR3 contains 13 residues. CDR1 is MNHEY, CDR2 SVGEGT, per germline. The V and J ends lost 10 bases and 1 base, in that order; junction bases with no gene match: 5. This chain's CDR3 is CATRDRSNYGYTF. The CDR3 DNA reads as TGTGCCACCCGGGACAGGAGTAACTATGGCTACACCTTC.

This clonotype has a count of ten or more. This chain connects TRBV18 to TRBJ1-6; possibly TRBD1 for D (5 bases). Germline V gene sequence: CDR1 KGHSH, CDR2 LQKENI. This CDR3 is 14 amino acids long. V was clipped by 1 base and J by 7 bases, with 8 bases between them. The CDR3 DNA sequence: TGTGCCAGCTCACCACAGCGGGGGAATTCACCCCTCCACTTT. As protein: CASSPQRGNSPLHF.

Ten or more counts support this clonotype. The chain is built from TRBV4-1 and TRBJ2-1; D is uncertain. The CDR3 extends over 15 amino acids. Germline V lookup: CDR1 MGHRA, CDR2 YSYEKL. Trimming took off 0 bases at V and 13 bases at J, with 19 bases between the two ends. Here the CDR3 DNA reads TGCGCCAGCAGCCAAGAATCGCAGGAGACCGCCCACCAGTTCTTC. Protein sequence: CASSQESQETAHQFF.

The chain is built from TRBV6-9 and TRBJ2-1; the match to TRBD2 covers 10 bases. Looked up from germline, CDR1 is MNHGY and CDR2 is SVAAGI. V shed 7 bases and J 7 bases; nucleotides not matched to a gene: 10. The CDR3 has 15 residues. The CDR3 nucleotides read TGTGCCAGCAACCCGGGTAGCGGGGGGTGGAATGAGCAGTTCTTC. Its translation: CASNPGSGGWNEQFF.

By share of the sample, this clonotype is medium-sized. The chain couples TRBV5-4 to TRBJ2-2; 7 bases align to TRBD1. CDR3 size: 15 residues. V was pared by 0 bases and J by 5 bases, with 4 bases of the junction left unmatched. In germline, CDR1 is SGHNT, CDR2 YYREEE (reference sequence). CDR3 in DNA: TGTGCCAGCAGCTTGGTACAGGGGATGACCGGGGAGCTGTTTTTT. It specifies CASSLVQGMTGELFF.

This clonotype was observed a handful of times. This chain links TRBV28 with TRBJ2-4; maybe TRBD1 (6 bases). CDR3 length: 16 residues. The germline gives CDR1 MDHEN, CDR2 SYDVKM. V lost 3 bases to trimming and J lost 1 base, with 13 bases between them. The CDR3 region is CASSFLGAMAKNIQYF. CDR3 in DNA: TGTGCCAGCAGTTTCTTGGGGGCAATGGCCAAAAACATTCAGTACTTC.

This clonotype is termed medium-sized. The V gene is TRBV6-1, the J gene TRBJ2-2, with D unresolved. Trimming removed 1 base from V and 7 bases from J, with 10 bases in between. This CDR3 spans 14 amino acids. Germline assignment: CDR1 MNHNS and CDR2 SASEGT. The CDR3 nucleotides read TGTGCCAGCAGTGAAGACTCGGAAGACGGGGAGCTGTTTTTT. Translating it yields CASSEDSEDGELFF.

This clonotype is categorized as medium-sized. The J gene is TRBJ1-2, the V gene TRBV29-1; 7 positions agree with TRBD1. Germline V gives CDR1 SQVTM, CDR2 ANQGSEA. V lost 6 bases, J lost 4 bases, and 5 bases stayed unmatched. This CDR3 is built from 12 residues. The CDR3 DNA is TGCAGCGTCCGACAGGGAGGCTATGGCTACACCTTC. Its translation is CSVRQGGYGYTF.